The 21 T cell receptor beta chains below come from one sample, sequenced in a study of cytomegalovirus exposure and HLA in healthy donors. In the PCR, 60 Vbeta and 13 Jbeta primers were used. Assay: immunoSEQ multiplex PCR; the TCRdb copy retains only in-frame clones and omits some. Of about 98,000 clones in the sample, around 86% are singletons; the top ten hold approximately 4%. Sequencing used PBMCs. The origin of the receptors is a female donor in good health and CMV-seropositive.

The genes are TRBV5-4 and TRBJ2-3; 8 bases map to TRBD1. V lost 6 bases to trimming and J lost 3 bases; unmatched junction nucleotides: 9. The CDR3 length is 15 residues. Per the germline V gene, CDR1 is SGHNT and CDR2 is YYREEE (reference sequence). The CDR3 here is CASTRDRLSTDTQYF. The DNA of the CDR3 is TGTGCCAGCACCAGGGACAGGCTCTCGACAGATACGCAGTATTTT.

The rearrangement joins TRBV6-6 to TRBJ2-7; 13 nucleotides agree with TRBD2. This CDR3 region has 16 residues. The germline V gene encodes CDR1 MNHNY and CDR2 SVGAGI (reference sequence). Trimming at V came to 5 bases and at J to 3 bases, leaving 7 bases not matched to a gene. For the CDR3, the DNA is TGTGCCAGCAGTGACTTCCGGACTAGCGGGAGCTACGAGCAGTACTTC. This translates into CASSDFRTSGSYEQYF.

CDR3 sequence: CASSPEQGRDETQYF. The CDR3 region has the DNA TGTGCCAGCAGCCCTGAACAGGGGCGGGATGAGACCCAGTACTTC. The V and J genes are TRBV11-1 and TRBJ2-5, with D possibly matching TRBD1 (7 bases). The CDR3 loop spans 15 amino acids. Germline-derived CDR1 and CDR2 are SGHAT and FQDESV (reference sequence). Deletions cut 5 bases from V and 5 bases from J, with 18 bases between.

The V and J genes are TRBV4-1 and TRBJ2-1, with TRBD1 matching over 9 bases. Per the germline V gene, CDR1 is MGHRA and CDR2 is YSYEKL. This CDR3 has 19 amino acids. Germline trimming cut 0 bases from V and 9 bases from J; bases unmatched to any gene: 18. CDR3 bases: TGCGCCAGCAGCCAAGAACCTATCGGCGGGACAGGGTTGTTGAGTGAGCAGTTCTTC. Translated: CASSQEPIGGTGLLSEQFF.

About this clone itself: One end of the junction does not line up with germline, which may come from a read error. The V call is TRBV6-5, the J call TRBJ2-7; D gene uncertain. Germline values: CDR1 MNHEY, CDR2 SVGAGI. The CDR3 is made up of 11 amino acids. The chain's CDR3 is CASSYSYVQYF. The CDR3 DNA reads TGTGCCAGCAGTTATTCCTACGTGCAGTACTTC.

The genes are TRBV5-1 and TRBJ1-2, with 11 bases aligning to TRBD1. After removal of 1 base from V and 5 bases from J, the junction contained 10 bases not matched to a gene. The CDR3 runs 17 residues. Germline V gene sequence: CDR1 SGHRS, CDR2 YFSETQ. The CDR3 sequence is CASSLRPGQGAEYGYTF. Written as DNA, the CDR3 is TGCGCCAGCAGCTTGCGTCCAGGACAGGGGGCGGAATATGGCTACACCTTC.

The V gene is TRBV19, the J gene TRBJ2-6; a weak D match, TRBD1 (6 bases). CDR1 is LNHDA and CDR2 is SQIVND in the germline V gene (reference sequence). This CDR3 comprises 19 residues. V was trimmed by 2 bases and J by 0 bases, leaving 17 bases between them. The CDR3 nucleotides read TGTGCCAGTAGTATACCCCCCGCGGACAGTCTCTCTGGGGCCAACGTCCTGACTTTC. As protein: CASSIPPADSLSGANVLTF.

The V call is TRBV6-1, the J call TRBJ1-5; 8 bases agree with TRBD1. The CDR3 is made up of 13 amino acids. Germline values: CDR1 MNHNS, CDR2 SASEGT. J was trimmed by 2 bases and V by 6 bases; bases with no gene match: 0. The CDR3 protein is CASRGQGNQPQHF. CDR3 coding DNA: TGTGCCAGCAGGGGACAGGGCAATCAGCCCCAGCATTTT.

The J gene is TRBJ2-3, the V gene TRBV10-3, with D unclear. V lost 3 bases to trimming and J lost 6 bases, with 4 bases between them. CDR1 is ENHRY, CDR2 SYGVKD, per germline. There are 11 residues in the CDR3. Here the CDR3 reads CAISDTDTQYF. The CDR3 nucleotides read TGTGCCATCAGTGATACTGATACGCAGTATTTT.

This clone was detected once. V gene TRBV5-1 combines with J gene TRBJ1-6; weak D call: TRBD1 (5 bases). The CDR3 extends over 15 amino acids. Trimming left V 4 bases short and J 8 bases short, with 16 bases between. Germline CDR1 is SGHRS and CDR2 is YFSETQ. CDR3 bases: TGCGCCAGCAGCCTTACCCAGGGCGAGGATTCACCCCTCCACTTT. Translating gives CASSLTQGEDSPLHF.

The CDR3 spells CASSSRAGASYNEQFF. DNA of the CDR3: TGCGCCAGCAGCTCTCGAGCGGGAGCCTCCTACAATGAGCAGTTCTTC. The genes are TRBV5-1 and TRBJ2-1, with 8 bases lining up with TRBD2. Germline CDR1 reads SGHRS; CDR2 reads YFSETQ. Trimming took 3 bases from V and 0 from J; bases not matched to a gene: 5. The CDR3 extends over 16 amino acids.

The chain's CDR3 is CASSWLAGGQETQYF. CDR3 bases: TGTGCCAGCAGTTGGCTAGCGGGGGGACAAGAGACCCAGTACTTC. V and J are TRBV28 and TRBJ2-5; 11 nucleotides match TRBD2. This CDR3 contains 15 residues. Germline assignment: CDR1 MDHEN and CDR2 SYDVKM. V was clipped by 4 bases and J by 2 bases; unmatched bases: 3.

This chain joins TRBV25-1 and TRBJ1-1; TRBD1 matches at 7 bases. CDR1 MGHDK and CDR2 SYGVNS come from the germline V gene. This CDR3 has 15 residues. V trimming: 5 bases; J trimming: 4 bases; junction bases outside the gene matches: 10. CDR3 in DNA: TGTGCCAGCAGTCCCTCAGACAGGGAAGTCACTGAAGCTTTCTTT. The encoded protein is CASSPSDREVTEAFF.

The V gene is TRBV11-2, the J gene TRBJ1-5; unclear D gene. The germline V gene has CDR1 SGHAT and CDR2 FQNNGV. The CDR3 is 12 amino acids. Trimming took off 8 bases at V and 8 bases at J, with 13 bases between the two ends. CDR3 protein: CASPREGEPQHF. Here the CDR3 DNA reads TGTGCCAGCCCTAGAGAGGGTGAGCCCCAGCATTTT.

The CDR3 region has the DNA TGTGCCAGCAGCCAGTGGGGGGAGTCTAACAATGAGCAGTTCTTC. Translating gives CASSQWGESNNEQFF. The chain links TRBV4-2 to TRBJ2-1, with a weak D call TRBD2 (6 bases). The germline CDR1 and CDR2 sequences are LGHNA and YNFKEQ. CDR3 length: 15 residues. The germline V and J ends were trimmed by 3 bases and 5 bases, with 14 bases remaining between them.

V is TRBV10-3 and J is TRBJ2-7; a possible D gene is TRBD2 (5 bases). The germline gives CDR1 ENHRY, CDR2 SYGVKD. Deletions cut 3 bases from V and 1 base from J, with 7 bases between. This CDR3 contains 13 residues. The CDR3 DNA sequence: TGTGCCATCAGTGATGAGGGTTCCTACGAGCAGTACTTC. It yields the protein CAISDEGSYEQYF.

The gene calls are TRBV5-1 and TRBJ2-1; D gene uncertain. The germline V gene has CDR1 SGHRS and CDR2 YFSETQ. Trimming stripped 1 base from V and 6 bases from J, with 17 bases between. The CDR3 covers 16 residues. The CDR3 sequence is CASSLTGPLIVNEQFF. The CDR3 DNA reads TGCGCCAGCAGCTTGACTGGGCCCCTCATTGTCAATGAGCAGTTCTTC.

This sequence joins TRBV13 and TRBJ1-1, with a possible D match to TRBD1 (5 bases). The germline gives CDR1 PRHDT, CDR2 FYEKMQ (reference sequence). The CDR3 sequence is 17 residues long. Trimming removed 4 bases from V and 1 base from J, with 19 bases in between. The DNA of the CDR3 is TGTGCCAGCAGCTGGGGACTCCTAACCTCAAGGAACACTGAAGCTTTCTTT. Translating it yields CASSWGLLTSRNTEAFF.

The genes are TRBV14 and TRBJ2-2; possible D gene TRBD1, 5 bases. The germline CDR1 and CDR2 sequences are SGHDN and FVKESK. The CDR3 covers 14 residues. The V and J ends lost 4 bases and 1 base respectively, with 7 bases between them. The DNA for the CDR3 is TGTGCCAGCAGCCGACAGAGGAACACCGGGGAGCTGTTTTTT. This gives the protein CASSRQRNTGELFF.

The gene calls are TRBV19 and TRBJ1-4; D remains unclear. V lost 4 bases to trimming and J lost 4 bases, with 19 bases between them. This CDR3 is built from 17 residues. Germline CDR1 reads LNHDA; CDR2 reads SQIVND (reference sequence). DNA of the CDR3: TGTGCCAGTAGTACCCGCCCGGGAGGGTTCCTTAATGAAAAACTGTTTTTT. Amino acid sequence: CASSTRPGGFLNEKLFF.

The CDR3 spells CASSLLILSGGATDTQYF. CDR3 in DNA: TGCGCCAGCAGCTTACTAATCCTAAGCGGGGGGGCAACAGATACGCAGTATTTT. This rearrangement joins TRBV5-1 to TRBJ2-3; 10 positions agree with TRBD2. There are 18 residues in the CDR3. The germline V gene has CDR1 SGHRS and CDR2 YFSETQ. After removal of 2 bases from V and 3 bases from J, the junction contained 12 bases not matched to a gene. Filled out from reference TRBV5-1 and TRBJ2-3, the complete variable domain reads KAGVTQTPRYLIKTRGQQVTLSCSPISGHRSVSWYQQTPGQGLQFLFEYFSETQRNKGNFPGRFSGRQFSNSRSEMNVSTLELGDSALYLCASSLLILSGGATDTQYFGPGTRLTVL.